This T cell receptor beta chain was identified in a study of T-cell memory formation after mild COVID-19. Libraries for TCRalpha and TCRbeta carried sample barcodes and unique molecular identifiers via 5'RACE. TCRdb reprocessed the 5' RACE reads with MiXCR, giving one entry per CDR3 protein. Among roughly 550,000 distinct CDR3 sequences listed, roughly 22% were seen once. Trimming stripped 1 base from V and 2 bases from J, with 9 bases between. CDR3 size: 15 residues. The table lists this clonotype with a few counts. Its specificity is unknown. General study points: Clones shrinking between day 15 and 85 showed a balanced CD4/CD8 split, and those that grew later tilted toward CD4+. Shrinking CD4+ clones were chiefly CM and EM; CD8+ ones were chiefly EMRA. Second-wave clones reaching peak frequency on day 37 lacked confirmed SARS-CoV-2 specificity.

The sequenced material came from PBMCs or a T cell subset sorted from them (not recorded which). This sequence was found in an adult woman who had mild COVID-19 (a few samples of this study predate the infection). Cell type and time point are not known. V is TRBV12-3 or TRBV12-4 and J is TRBJ2-1, with unresolved D. The CDR3 region has the DNA TGTGCCAGCAGTTTAGGTGGTCGCACCTACAATGAGCAGTTCTTC. Protein sequence: CASSLGGRTYNEQFF.